Listed here are 19 T cell receptor beta chains from one sample, sequenced in a study of T cells after yellow fever vaccination. A single record per CDR3 protein comes from TCRdb applying MiXCR to the 5' RACE reads. Counted here are over 45,000 distinct CDR3 sequences, roughly 7.4% occurring once; the ten biggest clones make up under 45%. Sample: CD8+ T cells sorted from PBMCs, taken on the day of the first yellow fever vaccination. These receptors were taken from a young man who received the YFV17D yellow fever vaccine.

This clonotype was recorded at least ten times. The chain has TRBV5-1 and TRBJ2-1; D is uncertain. Germline V gene lookup returns CDR1 SGHRS and CDR2 YFSETQ. V was pared by 0 bases and J by 5 bases, with 21 bases between. This CDR3 spans 18 amino acids. CDR3 region: CASSLVVRTSQLHNEQFF. CDR3 nucleotides: TGCGCCAGCAGCTTGGTGGTCCGAACGTCCCAGCTGCACAATGAGCAGTTCTTC.

This clonotype was seen many times. The V call is TRBV9, the J call TRBJ2-1, with D tentatively TRBD2 (5 bases). Trimming cost V 0 bases and J 4 bases, with 17 bases left between them. The CDR3 is 17 residues long. CDR1 and CDR2 (germline): SGDLS, YYNGEE. The CDR3 sequence: CASSVGVAPSVYNEQFF. CDR3 DNA sequence: TGTGCCAGCAGCGTAGGGGTAGCGCCCTCAGTTTACAATGAGCAGTTCTTC.

The J gene is TRBJ2-1, the V gene TRBV6-2 or TRBV6-3; D may be TRBD2 (6 bases). This CDR3 is built from 16 residues. Trimming removed 4 bases from V and 1 base from J, with 14 bases in between. The germline CDR1 and CDR2 sequences are MNHEY and SVGEGT. The CDR3 DNA reads TGTGCCAGCAGTTCCCGGGGGACCCATTCCTACAATGAGCAGTTCTTC. This encodes CASSSRGTHSYNEQFF.

The gene calls are TRBV4-3 and TRBJ2-7, with 9 bases identical to TRBD1. J was trimmed by 7 bases and V by 3 bases; bases with no gene match: 7. Germline V gene lookup returns CDR1 LGHNA and CDR2 YSLEER. This CDR3 has 14 residues. The CDR3 DNA sequence: TGCGCCAGCAGCCATGACAGGGGGGCCCGGGAGCAGTACTTC. This translates into CASSHDRGAREQYF.

This clonotype was seen more than once but under ten times. This rearrangement joins TRBV7-2 to TRBJ2-7; D perhaps matches TRBD1 (5 bases). In germline, CDR1 is SGHTA, CDR2 FQGNSA. The V end was cut by 1 base, the J end by 2 bases, with 12 bases between. The CDR3 spans 15 residues. The CDR3 is CASSLETGRPYEQYF. The CDR3 nucleotides are TGTGCCAGCAGCTTAGAAACAGGCAGACCCTACGAGCAGTACTTC.

In its sample, this clonotype was seen a few times. The chain carries TRBV20-1 and TRBJ1-5; 9 bases are shared with TRBD1. The CDR3 is made up of 18 amino acids. The V segment lost 1 base and the J segment 7 bases; nucleotides outside the gene matches: 17. CDR1 and CDR2 from the germline V gene are DFQATT and SNEGSKA (reference sequence). The CDR3 nucleotides read TGCAGTGCTAGAGGATATCCGGAGTCGGGGACAGGGTGGCAGCCCCAGCATTTT. It codes for CSARGYPESGTGWQPQHF.

This clonotype was observed many times. The chain joins TRBV6-6 to TRBJ2-2, with no clear D. Looked up from germline, CDR1 is MNHNY and CDR2 is SVGAGI (reference sequence). There are 12 residues in the CDR3. Trimming stripped 5 bases from V and 8 bases from J, with 9 bases between. The CDR3, as DNA: TGTGCCAGCAGTGTTAACCCGGGGGAGCTGTTTTTT. Protein: CASSVNPGELFF.

This clonotype was detected ten times or more. The CDR3 region is CASRRTSGGLQNIQYF. Written as DNA, the CDR3 is TGTGCCAGCAGGAGGACTAGCGGGGGACTGCAAAACATTCAGTACTTC. The genes are TRBV28 and TRBJ2-4; 13 positions match TRBD2. CDR1 and CDR2 (germline): MDHEN, SYDVKM. This CDR3 has 16 residues. V dropped 6 bases and J dropped 5; count of bases not matched to a gene: 7.

This chain uses TRBV24-1 with TRBJ2-3, with 7 bases that match TRBD1. Looked up from germline, CDR1 is KGHDR and CDR2 is SFDVKD. Losses at the gene ends were 3 bases for V and 6 bases for J; bases not matched to a gene: 11. The CDR3 runs to 16 residues. CDR3 protein: CATSDPTGVDLDTQYF. For the CDR3, the DNA is TGTGCCACCAGTGATCCCACAGGGGTCGATCTTGATACGCAGTATTTT.

The J gene is TRBJ1-4, the V gene TRBV4-1; TRBD1 agrees at 9 bases. The J segment lost 8 bases and the V segment lost 4 bases, leaving 8 bases of the junction unmatched. The germline CDR1 and CDR2 sequences are MGHRA and YSYEKL. This CDR3 comprises 15 residues. CDR3 coding DNA: TGCGCCAGCAGCCGATGGACAGGGGAAGGGGAAAAACTGTTTTTT. It codes for CASSRWTGEGEKLFF.

The J gene is TRBJ1-1, the V gene TRBV4-3; D is perhaps TRBD1 (5 bases). V lost 3 bases and J 5 bases, leaving 13 bases between the germline ends. Germline V CDR1 and CDR2: LGHNA, YSLEER. CDR3 length equals 14 residues. The CDR3 DNA is TGCGCCAGCAGCCAGGGGGAGGGGAGAACTGAAGCTTTCTTT. Protein sequence: CASSQGEGRTEAFF.

The J gene is TRBJ2-2, the V gene TRBV9, with TRBD2 matching over 11 bases. The ends lost 4 bases at V and 2 bases at J; junction bases unmatched: 16. CDR3 length: 20 amino acids. CDR1 and CDR2 (germline): SGDLS, YYNGEE. In DNA, the CDR3 is TGTGCCAGCAGCCCCCCCTTAGCGGGGGGGAGTTGGTTAAACACCGGGGAGCTGTTTTTT. It encodes CASSPPLAGGSWLNTGELFF.

This clonotype appeared many times. CDR3 nucleotide sequence: TGTGCCAGCAGCCCTAGTACTCCGGGGGCTACCGGGACTAGCGGGGAGAGCTCCTACAATGAGCAGTTCTTC. Protein: CASSPSTPGATGTSGESSYNEQFF. The chain is built from TRBV14 and TRBJ2-1; 13 bases fit TRBD2. CDR3 size: 24 residues. V shed 4 bases, J shed 0 bases, and the junction held 24 bases outside the gene matches. Germline-derived CDR1 and CDR2 are SGHDN and FVKESK. Filled out from reference TRBV14 and TRBJ2-1, the complete variable domain reads EAGVTQFPSHSVIEKGQTVTLRCDPISGHDNLYWYRRVMGKEIKFLLHFVKESKQDESGMPNNRFLAERTGGTYSTLKVQPAELEDSGVYFCASSPSTPGATGTSGESSYNEQFFGPGTRLTVL.

This clonotype was observed a few times. The chain is built from TRBV25-1 and TRBJ2-1; D may match TRBD1 or TRBD2 (5 bases each). V lost 3 bases to trimming and J lost 4 bases, with 16 bases between them. Germline CDR1 and CDR2: MGHDK and SYGVNS. The CDR3 contains 16 residues. The DNA of the CDR3 is TGTGCCAGCAGTGACCCCTACGGGACCGAATACAATGAGCAGTTCTTC. This codes for CASSDPYGTEYNEQFF.

Ten or more counts support this clonotype. CDR3 coding DNA: TGCGCCAGCAGCCAAGTTAACGAAGGGGAGCAGTACTTC. Translating gives CASSQVNEGEQYF. The chain combines TRBV4-1 with TRBJ2-7; D remains unclear. Trimming took 1 base from V and 7 from J, leaving 11 bases between them. This CDR3 is built from 13 residues. CDR1 is MGHRA, CDR2 YSYEKL, per germline.

This clonotype was found many times. The rearrangement links TRBV5-1 to TRBJ2-3; tentatively, D is TRBD2 (5 bases). V lost 0 bases to trimming and J lost 4 bases, with 12 bases between them. This CDR3 has 15 residues. Germline-derived CDR1 and CDR2 are SGHRS and YFSETQ. The CDR3 loop is CASSLAIPGADTQYF. DNA of the CDR3: TGCGCCAGCAGCTTGGCTATCCCCGGGGCAGATACGCAGTATTTT.

At least ten counts were recorded for this clonotype. The chain couples TRBV19 to TRBJ1-2; no clear D gene. The germline V gene has CDR1 LNHDA and CDR2 SQIVND (reference sequence). The V end lost 3 bases, the J end lost 0 bases, and 11 bases lay between the germline ends. CDR3 length: 15 amino acids. CDR3 residues: CASSISGLANYGYTF. The DNA for the CDR3 is TGTGCCAGTAGTATTTCGGGATTAGCTAACTATGGCTACACCTTC.

This chain joins TRBV5-4 and TRBJ2-3; 8 bases match TRBD1. Trimming took 6 bases from V and 2 from J; bases not matched to a gene: 5. Germline CDR1 and CDR2: SGHNT and YYREEE (reference sequence). The length of the CDR3 is 14 residues. CDR3: CASIDRGNTDTQYF. The CDR3 nucleotides are TGTGCCAGCATAGACAGGGGAAACACAGATACGCAGTATTTT.

A remark on this clonotype: A much larger clone lies one base from this, so it may be a read error. The chain carries TRBV7-6 and TRBJ2-2; 15 bases fit TRBD2. The CDR3 has 17 amino acids. The germline CDR1 and CDR2 sequences are SGHVS and FNYEAQ. Here the CDR3 reads CAISLGTSGGPAGELFF. CDR3 nucleotides: TGTGCCATCAGCTTAGGGACTAGCGGGGGGCCGGCCGGGGAGCTGTTTTTT. Based on the CDR3 plus reference TRBV7-6 and TRBJ2-2, the full variable domain is GAGVSQSPRYKVTKRGQDVALRCDPISGHVSLYWYRQALGQGPEFLTYFNYEAQQDKSGLPNDRFSAERPEGSISTLTIQRTEQRDSAMYRCAISLGTSGGPAGELFFGEGSRLTVL.